The 9 T cell receptor beta chains reported below all come from one sample, sequenced in a study of blood T cells in healthy people across ages. The second PCR ran roughly 6 to 11 cycles with a sample-barcoded 5' primer and J-beta primers. In TCRdb, the 5' RACE reads were re-called with MiXCR into one record per CDR3 protein. The table records 1.5 million to 2 million distinct CDR3 sequences, roughly 49% of them present only once. Sequenced material: blood. The receptors were sampled from a woman aged 40 to 49 in good health.

V gene TRBV12-5 combines with J gene TRBJ2-3; possibly TRBD2 for D (5 bases). CDR3 length equals 14 residues. The ends were cut back, 7 bases at V and 0 bases at J, with 11 bases in the middle. Germline CDR1 is LGHNT and CDR2 is FRNRAP. The CDR3 loop is CASAPGTSTDTQYF. DNA for the CDR3: TGTGCTAGTGCCCCGGGAACTAGCACAGATACGCAGTATTTT.

The J gene is TRBJ2-1, the V gene TRBV6-1; TRBD2 matches 13 bases. Per the germline V gene, CDR1 is MNHNS and CDR2 is SASEGT. CDR3 length: 19 amino acids. V dropped 6 bases and J dropped 3; count of bases not matched to a gene: 14. The DNA for the CDR3 is TGTGCCAGCAGCCCCAAGGGCGTACGGACTAGCGGGGGCTACAATGAGCAGTTCTTC. This encodes CASSPKGVRTSGGYNEQFF.

In its sample, this clonotype was seen a few times. The chain couples TRBV2 to TRBJ2-1; D assignment may be TRBD1 or TRBD2 (6 bases each). The CDR3 is 12 amino acids. The V gene lost 7 bases and the J gene lost 12 bases, with 16 bases spanning the gap. The germline V gene encodes CDR1 SNHLY and CDR2 FYNNEI. As DNA, the CDR3 is TGTGCCAGCACTCTGATCAGGGGAGGGCAGTTCTTC. Its protein is CASTLIRGGQFF. Filled out from reference TRBV2 and TRBJ2-1, the complete variable domain reads EPEVTQTPSHQVTQMGQEVILRCVPISNHLYFYWYRQILGQKVEFLVSFYNNEISEKSEIFDDQFSVERPDGSNFTLKIRSTKLEDSAMYFCASTLIRGGQFFGPGTRLTVL.

The chain employs TRBV27 and TRBJ1-2; D not resolved. Germline V gives CDR1 MNHEY, CDR2 SMNVEV (reference sequence). The V and J ends lost 8 bases and 4 bases respectively, with 14 bases between them. This CDR3 spans 13 amino acids. The CDR3 protein is CASGKQESYGYTF. The CDR3, as DNA: TGTGCCAGCGGTAAGCAAGAATCCTATGGCTACACCTTC.

In its sample, this clonotype was seen a few times. The chain couples TRBV18 to TRBJ2-1; 9 bases are shared with TRBD2. The germline gives CDR1 KGHSH, CDR2 LQKENI. This CDR3 region has 17 residues. Germline trimming cut 2 bases from V and 4 bases from J; bases unmatched to any gene: 9. Written as DNA, the CDR3 is TGTGCCAGCTCACCAGGTAGCGGGGGCCGTCTTTACAATGAGCAGTTCTTC. As protein: CASSPGSGGRLYNEQFF.

The rearrangement links TRBV7-2 to TRBJ2-3; maybe TRBD2 (6 bases). The V and J ends lost 3 bases and 0 bases respectively, with 22 bases between them. The V gene's germline CDR1 is SGHTA and CDR2 FQGNSA. There are 19 residues in the CDR3. The CDR3 loop reads CASSLVPSAGSTSTDTQYF. The CDR3 nucleotides are TGTGCCAGCAGCTTGGTTCCTTCGGCGGGGAGCACTAGCACAGATACGCAGTATTTT.

The chain uses TRBV4-1 and TRBJ2-1; D call uncertain. With 0 bases removed from V and 7 bases from J, the gap between germline ends came to 16 bases. CDR1 and CDR2 (germline): MGHRA, YSYEKL. The length of the CDR3 is 16 residues. The CDR3 loop reads CASSQEIGWLGNEQFF. CDR3 in DNA: TGCGCCAGCAGCCAAGAGATAGGTTGGTTGGGGAATGAGCAGTTCTTC.

Turning to this clonotype: This may arise from a read error, as a much more abundant clone is one base away. V gene TRBV4-3 combines with J gene TRBJ2-5, with 9 bases identical to TRBD2. This CDR3 has 16 amino acids. Germline values: CDR1 LGHNA, CDR2 YSLEER. V lost 2 bases, J lost 11 bases, and 15 bases stayed unmatched. The CDR3 DNA follows: TGCGCCAGCAGCCAATTTAGCGGGGGATCCTACAATGAGCAGTACTTC. This gives the protein CASSQFSGGSYNEQYF.

This clonotype was seen a handful of times. This chain joins TRBV7-9 and TRBJ2-1; maybe TRBD1 (6 bases). The CDR3 covers 16 residues. Germline V gene data show CDR1 as SEHNR and CDR2 as FQNEAQ (reference sequence). Trimming cost V 1 base and J 10 bases, with 20 bases left between them. Written as DNA, the CDR3 is TGTGCCAGCAGCTTAGAAGGGACACCATCCAGGGTAGAGCAGTTCTTC. Translation: CASSLEGTPSRVEQFF.